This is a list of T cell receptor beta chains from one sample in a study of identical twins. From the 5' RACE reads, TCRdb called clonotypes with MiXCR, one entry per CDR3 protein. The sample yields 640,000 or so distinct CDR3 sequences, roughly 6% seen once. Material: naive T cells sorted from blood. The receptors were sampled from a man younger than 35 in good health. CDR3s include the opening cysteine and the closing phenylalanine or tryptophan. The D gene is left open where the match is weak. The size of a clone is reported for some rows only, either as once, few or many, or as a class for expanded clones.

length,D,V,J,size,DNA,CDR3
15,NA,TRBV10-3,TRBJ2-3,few,TGTGCCATCAGCGCCAAGGGGGACACCTACAATACGCAGTATTTT,CAISAKGDTYNTQYF
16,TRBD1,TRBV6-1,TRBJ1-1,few,TGTGCCAGCAGCCGAGGACAGGGCTTTTCCAGCACTGAAGCTTTCTTT,CASSRGQGFSSTEAFF
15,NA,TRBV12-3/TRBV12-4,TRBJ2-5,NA,TGTGCCAGCAGTTTTGGAACTAACAATAGGGAGACCCAGTACTTC,CASSFGTNNRETQYF
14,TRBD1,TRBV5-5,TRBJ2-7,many,TGTGCCAGCAGGGGTACTCCGGGACAGGGTTATGAGTACTTC,CASRGTPGQGYEYF
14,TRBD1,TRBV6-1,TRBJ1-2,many,TGTGCCAGCAGAGACCCGGGACAGGGGTATGGCTACACCTTC,CASRDPGQGYGYTF
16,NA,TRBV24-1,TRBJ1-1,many,TGTGCCACCAGTGATTCGGGGACAAGCTCGAACACTGAAGCTTTCTTT,CATSDSGTSSNTEAFF
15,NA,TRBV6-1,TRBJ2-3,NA,TGTGCCAGCAAGGGCACAGGGCAGGTCACAGATACGCAGTATTTT,CASKGTGQVTDTQYF
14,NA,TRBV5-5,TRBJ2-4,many,TGTGCCAGCAGCTTGGGGGAAAATAGAAACATTCAGTACTTC,CASSLGENRNIQYF
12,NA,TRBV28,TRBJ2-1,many,TGTGCCAGCAGTAAGGGCCGCAATGAGCAGTTCTTC,CASSKGRNEQFF
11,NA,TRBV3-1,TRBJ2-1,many,TGTGCCAGTGGGATAGGAAATGAGCAGTTCTTC,CASGIGNEQFF
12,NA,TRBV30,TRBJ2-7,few,TGTGCCTGGAGTGTAGTCGGCTACGAGCAGTACTTC,CAWSVVGYEQYF
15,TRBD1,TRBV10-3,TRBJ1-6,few,TGTGCCATCAGACGCGGGACAGATGAAACTTCACCCCTCCACTTT,CAIRRGTDETSPLHF
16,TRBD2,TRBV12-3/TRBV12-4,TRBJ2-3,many,TGTGCCAGCAGTTCGGGACTAGCGGGAGGGGCAGATACGCAGTATTTT,CASSSGLAGGADTQYF
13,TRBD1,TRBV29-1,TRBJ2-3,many,TGCAGCGTCAGGACAGGGAACACAGATACGCAGTATTTT,CSVRTGNTDTQYF
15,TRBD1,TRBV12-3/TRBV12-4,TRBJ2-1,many,TGTGCCAGCCAACCCCAGGGACAGGGATACAATGAGCAGTTCTTC,CASQPQGQGYNEQFF
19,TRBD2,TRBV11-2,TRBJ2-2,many,TGTGCCAGCAGCTTGCCGGGACTAGCAGCCTACAAGAACACCGGGGAGCTGTTTTTT,CASSLPGLAAYKNTGELFF
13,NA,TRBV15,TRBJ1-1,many,TGTGCCACCAGCAGCCGACGGGACACTGAAGCTTTCTTT,CATSSRRDTEAFF
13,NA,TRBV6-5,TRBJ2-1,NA,TGTGCCAGCAGTTACTCAGGGATCGGTGAGCAGTTCTTC,CASSYSGIGEQFF
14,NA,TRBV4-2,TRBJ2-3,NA,TGTGCCAGCAGCCAGGAACGGGGGCGGGATACGCAGTATTTT,CASSQERGRDTQYF
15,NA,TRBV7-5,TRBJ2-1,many,NA,CISVSEVRYLNEQFF
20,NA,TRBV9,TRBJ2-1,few,TGTGCCAGCAGCGCCCCGGAGGGCGGGACTTGGGCCCTCTCCTACAATGAGCAGTTCTTC,CASSAPEGGTWALSYNEQFF
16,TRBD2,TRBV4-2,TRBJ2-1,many,TGTGCCAGCAGCCGAGAGACTAGCGGGAATCTCAATGAGCAGTTCTTC,CASSRETSGNLNEQFF
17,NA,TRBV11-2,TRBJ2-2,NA,TGTGCCAGCAGCTTAGACGGACTCCCTTCGAACACCGGGGAGCTGTTTTTT,CASSLDGLPSNTGELFF
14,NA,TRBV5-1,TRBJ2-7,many,TGCGCCAGCAGCTTCAAGGGGTACCATCACGAGCAGTACTTC,CASSFKGYHHEQYF
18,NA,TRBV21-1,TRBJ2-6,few,TGTGCCAGCAGCTCTCCAGGATGGTATCGGGGCTGGGCCAACGTCCTGACTTTC,CASSSPGWYRGWANVLTF
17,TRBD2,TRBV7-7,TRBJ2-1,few,TGTGCCAGCAGCCCCCATTCTAGCGGGAGACCCTCTGGTGAGCAGTTCTTC,CASSPHSSGRPSGEQFF
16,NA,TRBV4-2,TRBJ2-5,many,TGTGCCAGCAGCCAAGATCCCGGGACCCATCAAGAGACCCAGTACTTC,CASSQDPGTHQETQYF
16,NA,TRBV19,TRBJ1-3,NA,TGTGCCAGTAGTGACCCCGGGACACGATCTGGAAACACCATATATTTT,CASSDPGTRSGNTIYF
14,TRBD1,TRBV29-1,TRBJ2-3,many,TGCAGCGCCGACCCGGGACAGCCCACAGATACGCAGTATTTT,CSADPGQPTDTQYF
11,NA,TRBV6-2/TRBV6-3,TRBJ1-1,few,TGTGCCAGCAGTTACGGTGCGGGAGCTTTCTTT,CASSYGAGAFF
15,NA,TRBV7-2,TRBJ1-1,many,TGTGCCAGCAGCTTCTTGGGTCTTGGGAACACTGAAGCTTTCTTT,CASSFLGLGNTEAFF
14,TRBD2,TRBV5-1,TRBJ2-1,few,TGCGCCAGCAGCTTCTTAGCGGGATGGAATGAGCAGTTCTTC,CASSFLAGWNEQFF
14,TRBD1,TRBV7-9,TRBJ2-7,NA,TGTGCCAGCAGCATGGGACAGGGTTTCTACGAGCAGTACTTC,CASSMGQGFYEQYF
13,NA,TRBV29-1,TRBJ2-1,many,TGCAGCGGAGGCGGGATCAAATACAATGAGCAGTTCTTC,CSGGGIKYNEQFF
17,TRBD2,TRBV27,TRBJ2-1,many,TGTGCCAGCAGCCTGCTGGGGCTAGCGGATACCTACAATGAGCAGTTCTTC,CASSLLGLADTYNEQFF
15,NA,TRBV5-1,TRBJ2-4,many,TGCGCCAGCAGCCCACACGGGGTCTCCAAAAACATTCAGTACTTC,CASSPHGVSKNIQYF